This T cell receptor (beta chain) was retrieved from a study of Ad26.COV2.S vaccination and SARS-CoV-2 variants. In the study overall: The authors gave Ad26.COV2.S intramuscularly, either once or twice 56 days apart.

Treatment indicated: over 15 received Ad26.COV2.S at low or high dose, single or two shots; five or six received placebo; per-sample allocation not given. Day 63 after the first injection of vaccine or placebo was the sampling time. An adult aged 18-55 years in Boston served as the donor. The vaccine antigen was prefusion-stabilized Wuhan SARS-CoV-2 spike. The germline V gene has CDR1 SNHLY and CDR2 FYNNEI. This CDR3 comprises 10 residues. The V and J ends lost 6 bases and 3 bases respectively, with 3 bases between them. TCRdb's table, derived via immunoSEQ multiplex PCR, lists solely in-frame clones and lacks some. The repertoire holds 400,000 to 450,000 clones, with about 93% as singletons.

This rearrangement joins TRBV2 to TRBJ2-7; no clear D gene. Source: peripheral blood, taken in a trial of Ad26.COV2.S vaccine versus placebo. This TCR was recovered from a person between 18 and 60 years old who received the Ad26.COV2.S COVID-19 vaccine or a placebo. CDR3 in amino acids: CASSLYEQYF. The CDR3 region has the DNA TGTGCCAGCAGCCTCTACGAGCAGTACTTC.